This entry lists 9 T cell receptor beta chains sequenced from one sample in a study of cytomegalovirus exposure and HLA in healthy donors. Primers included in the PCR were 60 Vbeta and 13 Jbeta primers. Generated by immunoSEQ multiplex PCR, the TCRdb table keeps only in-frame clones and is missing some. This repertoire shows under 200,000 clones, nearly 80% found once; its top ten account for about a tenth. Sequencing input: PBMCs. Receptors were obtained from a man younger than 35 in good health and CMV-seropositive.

CDR3 nucleotides: TGTGCCAGCAGCTCCTCTTACTCTGGAAACACCATATATTTT. This encodes CASSSSYSGNTIYF. This rearrangement joins TRBV5-6 to TRBJ1-3, with D unresolved. CDR3 size: 14 residues. V lost 3 bases to trimming and J lost 0 bases, with 7 bases between them. CDR1 and CDR2 (germline): SGHDT, YYEEEE.

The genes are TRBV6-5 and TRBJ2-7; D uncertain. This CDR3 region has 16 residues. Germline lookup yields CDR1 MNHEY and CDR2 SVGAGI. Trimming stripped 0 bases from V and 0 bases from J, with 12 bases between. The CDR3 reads CASSYSSAASSYEQYF. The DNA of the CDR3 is TGTGCCAGCAGTTACTCGTCGGCGGCGAGCTCCTACGAGCAGTACTTC.

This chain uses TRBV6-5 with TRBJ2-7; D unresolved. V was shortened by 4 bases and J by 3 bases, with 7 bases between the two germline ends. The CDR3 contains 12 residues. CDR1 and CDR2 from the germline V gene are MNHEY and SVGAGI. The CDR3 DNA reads TGTGCCAGCAGTTCAGTTTACTACGAGCAGTACTTC. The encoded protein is CASSSVYYEQYF.

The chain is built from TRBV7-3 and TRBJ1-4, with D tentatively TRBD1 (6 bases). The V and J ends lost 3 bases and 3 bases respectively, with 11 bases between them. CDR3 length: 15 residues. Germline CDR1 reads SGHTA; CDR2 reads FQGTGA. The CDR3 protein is CASSFRQDANEKLFF. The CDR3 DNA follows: TGTGCCAGCAGCTTCCGACAGGATGCTAATGAAAAACTGTTTTTT.

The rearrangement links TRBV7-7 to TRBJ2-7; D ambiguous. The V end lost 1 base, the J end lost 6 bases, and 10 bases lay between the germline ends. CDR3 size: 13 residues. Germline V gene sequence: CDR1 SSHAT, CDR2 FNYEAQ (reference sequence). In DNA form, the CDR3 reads TGTGCCAGCAGCTTAGAGTCGGTAACCGAGCAGTACTTC. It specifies CASSLESVTEQYF.

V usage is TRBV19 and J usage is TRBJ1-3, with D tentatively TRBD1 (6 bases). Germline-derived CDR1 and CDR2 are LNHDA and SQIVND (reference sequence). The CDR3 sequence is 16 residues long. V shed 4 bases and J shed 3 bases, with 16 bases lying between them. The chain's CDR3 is CASSTTGTTSGNTIYF. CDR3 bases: TGTGCCAGTAGTACGACCGGGACAACGAGTGGAAACACCATATATTTT.

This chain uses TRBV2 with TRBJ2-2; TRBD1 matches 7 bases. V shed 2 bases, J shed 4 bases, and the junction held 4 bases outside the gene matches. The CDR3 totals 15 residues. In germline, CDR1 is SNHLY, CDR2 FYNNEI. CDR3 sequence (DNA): TGTGCCAGCAGTGAATTGGCAGGGGGCACCGGGGAGCTGTTTTTT. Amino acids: CASSELAGGTGELFF.

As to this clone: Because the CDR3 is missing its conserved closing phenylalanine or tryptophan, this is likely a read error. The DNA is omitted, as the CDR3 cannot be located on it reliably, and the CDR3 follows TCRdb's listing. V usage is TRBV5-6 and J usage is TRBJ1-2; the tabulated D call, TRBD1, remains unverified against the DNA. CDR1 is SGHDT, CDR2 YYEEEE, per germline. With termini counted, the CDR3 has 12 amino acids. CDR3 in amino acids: CASSRDRATARL.

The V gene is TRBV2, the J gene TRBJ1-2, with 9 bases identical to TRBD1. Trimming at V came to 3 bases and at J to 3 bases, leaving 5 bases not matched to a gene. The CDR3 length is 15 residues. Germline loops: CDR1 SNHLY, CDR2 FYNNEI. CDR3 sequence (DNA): TGTGCCAGCAGTGACCAACAGGGGGCGTACTATGGCTACACCTTC. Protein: CASSDQQGAYYGYTF.